This TCR beta chain was recovered during a study of blood T cells in healthy people across ages. For the second PCR, which ran for about 7 to 12 cycles, a sample-barcoded 5' primer and a J-beta primer mix were used. MiXCR, run by TCRdb on the 5' RACE reads, gives a single entry per CDR3 protein. The repertoire has hundreds of thousands of distinct CDR3 sequences, about 28% of them found once; the top ten carry 15% to 20%. The CDR3 covers 14 residues. With 5 bases clipped from V and 7 bases from J, the junction kept 11 bases outside the gene matches. This clonotype was detected a few times. A much larger clone lies one base from this, so it may be a read error.

The sample taken for sequencing was blood. The receptor's source is a woman aged 80 or older in good health. The chain links TRBV12-3 or TRBV12-4 to TRBJ2-7, with TRBD1 matching 7 bases. The CDR3 DNA reads as TGTGCCAGCAGTGGACAGGCCGTGACCAATGAGCAGTACTTC. Protein product: CASSGQAVTNEQYF.